The 20 T cell receptor beta chains listed next were all sequenced from one sample in a study of T cell responses to AZD1222 COVID-19 vaccine. The data were produced by immunoSEQ multiplex PCR, yet TCRdb's version contains in-frame clones alone and is incomplete. The sample lists about 270,000 clones, 94% occurring once. The sequenced sample was peripheral blood, obtained 28 days after the second AZD1222 dose. Receptors were obtained from an adult who received the AZD1222 COVID-19 vaccine.

The chain uses TRBV4-1 and TRBJ2-1; D unclear. The CDR3 consists of 13 residues. Trimming stripped 1 base from V and 3 bases from J, with 4 bases between. Germline V gene sequence: CDR1 MGHRA, CDR2 YSYEKL. The CDR3 sequence is CASSQVVYNEQFF. DNA for the CDR3: TGCGCCAGCAGCCAAGTAGTCTACAATGAGCAGTTCTTC.

This clone turned up a few times. V gene TRBV6-5 combines with J gene TRBJ2-7; possibly TRBD1 for D (6 bases). The germline V and J ends were trimmed by 5 bases and 4 bases, with 15 bases remaining between them. This CDR3 has 14 residues. CDR1 is MNHEY, CDR2 SVGAGI, per germline. For the CDR3, the DNA is TGTGCCAGCAGTCCAACAGGACAGATTTACGAGCAGTACTTC. Protein product: CASSPTGQIYEQYF.

The chain is built from TRBV2 and TRBJ2-5, with D possibly TRBD1 on 6 matching bases. The germline V gene encodes CDR1 SNHLY and CDR2 FYNNEI. The V end was cut by 9 bases, the J end by 5 bases, with 13 bases between. This CDR3 is built from 12 residues. The CDR3 loop is CASVQGYETQYF. The CDR3 region has the DNA TGTGCCAGTGTACAGGGTTATGAGACCCAGTACTTC.

The J gene is TRBJ2-5, the V gene TRBV5-1; no firm D call. The CDR3 has 13 residues. Deletions cut 3 bases from V and 0 bases from J, with 6 bases between. Germline CDR1 reads SGHRS; CDR2 reads YFSETQ. CDR3 bases: TGCGCCAGCAGCTCAGGCTACCAAGAGACCCAGTACTTC. This gives the protein CASSSGYQETQYF.

The chain employs TRBV5-6 and TRBJ2-1; TRBD1 might be the D (6 bases). Germline CDR1 reads SGHDT; CDR2 reads YYEEEE. The length of the CDR3 is 15 residues. Trimming took off 1 base at V and 4 bases at J, with 12 bases between the two ends. The CDR3 DNA follows: TGTGCCAGCAGCTTGCGTGGGGGCACATACAATGAGCAGTTCTTC. Protein sequence: CASSLRGGTYNEQFF.

In the case of this clone: Within the sample, other DNA sequences also encode this same CDR3. V and J are TRBV4-1 and TRBJ2-7; 13 bases map to TRBD2. Germline trimming cut 4 bases from V and 4 bases from J; bases unmatched to any gene: 1. CDR3 size: 14 residues. Looked up from germline, CDR1 is MGHRA and CDR2 is YSYEKL. This CDR3 is CASSPGLAGYEQYF. The CDR3 DNA sequence: TGCGCCAGCAGCCCGGGACTAGCGGGATACGAGCAGTACTTC.

The chain links TRBV28 to TRBJ2-7; possibly TRBD1 for D (6 bases). Per the germline V gene, CDR1 is MDHEN and CDR2 is SYDVKM. Trimming pared 7 bases from V and 4 bases from J, leaving 20 bases between. This CDR3 region has 15 residues. CDR3 protein: CASNPTLGRGYEQYF. CDR3 nucleotides: TGTGCCAGCAATCCAACCCTAGGCAGGGGTTACGAGCAGTACTTC.

The rearrangement uses TRBV5-1 and TRBJ2-2; no reliable D call. The CDR3 is 12 amino acids. Trimming removed 4 bases from V and 5 bases from J, with 6 bases in between. Germline V gene sequence: CDR1 SGHRS, CDR2 YFSETQ. The CDR3 is CASSLDTGELFF. As DNA, the CDR3 is TGCGCCAGCAGCCTGGATACCGGGGAGCTGTTTTTT.

This clone was counted a few times. The chain recombines TRBV2 with TRBJ2-7; D may be TRBD2 (5 bases). Germline loops: CDR1 SNHLY, CDR2 FYNNEI. The germline V and J ends were trimmed by 8 bases and 6 bases, with 5 bases remaining between them. The CDR3 extends over 9 amino acids. The CDR3 is CASGGEQYF. The CDR3 DNA sequence: TGTGCCAGCGGAGGCGAGCAGTACTTC. The complete variable domain, with remaining parts taken from reference TRBV2 and TRBJ2-7, reads EPEVTQTPSHQVTQMGQEVILRCVPISNHLYFYWYRQILGQKVEFLVSFYNNEISEKSEIFDDQFSVERPDGSNFTLKIRSTKLEDSAMYFCASGGEQYFGPGTRLTVT.

The chain uses TRBV7-9 and TRBJ2-3, with TRBD1 identical over 8 bases. CDR1 SEHNR and CDR2 FQNEAQ come from the germline V gene (reference sequence). The trim removed 4 bases at V and 5 bases at J, leaving 11 bases unmatched. This CDR3 contains 16 residues. The CDR3 loop is CASSSSVTGVGDTQYF. The CDR3 DNA follows: TGTGCCAGCAGCTCATCCGTGACAGGGGTGGGAGATACGCAGTATTTT. Using reference TRBV7-9 and TRBJ2-3 for the parts outside the CDR3, the full variable domain is DTGVSQNPRHKITKRGQNVTFRCDPISEHNRLYWYRQTLGQGPEFLTYFQNEAQLEKSRLLSDRFSAERPKGSFSTLEIQRTEQGDSAMYLCASSSSVTGVGDTQYFGPGTRLTVL.

This sequence joins TRBV7-2 and TRBJ1-4; D is unresolved. This CDR3 has 14 residues. The germline V gene encodes CDR1 SGHTA and CDR2 FQGNSA. V was shortened by 4 bases and J by 5 bases, with 11 bases between the two germline ends. The CDR3, as DNA: TGTGCCAGCAGCTCTTATACGGGCAATGAAAAACTGTTTTTT. It is translated as CASSSYTGNEKLFF.

The chain couples TRBV5-1 to TRBJ2-7, with 11 bases aligning to TRBD2. Trimming cost V 4 bases and J 4 bases; bases outside gene matches: 4. Per the germline V gene, CDR1 is SGHRS and CDR2 is YFSETQ. The CDR3 sequence is 14 residues long. CDR3 DNA sequence: TGCGCCAGCAGCCTTCTAGCGGGAGGATACGAGCAGTACTTC. This sequence encodes CASSLLAGGYEQYF.

This clone appeared a single time. The CDR3 coding sequence is TGTGCCAGTAGTATAGGGGGCAGGACAAAACAGCCCCAGCATTTT. Translated, it gives CASSIGGRTKQPQHF. The chain couples TRBV19 to TRBJ1-5; TRBD1 might be the D (5 bases). This CDR3 region has 15 residues. The germline V gene encodes CDR1 LNHDA and CDR2 SQIVND (reference sequence). Trimming removed 1 base at V and 7 bases at J, with 14 bases between. The full variable domain, completed using reference TRBV19 and TRBJ1-5, is DGGITQSPKYLFRKEGQNVTLSCEQNLNHDAMYWYRQDPGQGLRLIYYSQIVNDFQKGDIAEGYSVSREKKESFPLTVTSAQKNPTAFYLCASSIGGRTKQPQHFGDGTRLSIL.

This clone occurred once. Other nucleotide sequences from this sample produce the same CDR3. The chain uses TRBV9 and TRBJ2-3; D remains ambiguous. The CDR3 loop spans 13 amino acids. Germline lookup yields CDR1 SGDLS and CDR2 YYNGEE. The V end was cut by 2 bases, the J end by 3 bases, with 7 bases between. CDR3 in DNA: TGTGCCAGCAGCGTCGGTGGGACAGATACGCAGTATTTT. Protein sequence: CASSVGGTDTQYF.

The J gene is TRBJ2-7, the V gene TRBV10-3; tentative D call: TRBD1 (6 bases). This CDR3 region has 15 residues. Germline CDR1 reads ENHRY; CDR2 reads SYGVKD. The V and J ends lost 6 bases and 2 bases respectively, with 17 bases between them. CDR3 sequence (DNA): TGTGCCATCAGAACAACAGGGATGGCGGCCTACGAGCAGTACTTC. It codes for CAIRTTGMAAYEQYF.

This clone was seen once. The chain is built from TRBV29-1 and TRBJ2-6; TRBD2 aligns across 13 bases. V gave up 5 bases and J gave up 2 bases; unmatched junction bases: 12. Germline CDR1 reads SQVTM; CDR2 reads ANQGSEA. The CDR3 is made up of 19 amino acids. The CDR3 nucleotides are TGCAGCGTTCTCACTAGCGGGAGGGGATTATCAACTGGGGCCAACGTCCTGACTTTC. Translation gives CSVLTSGRGLSTGANVLTF.

The rearrangement joins TRBV5-1 to TRBJ2-1; D is uncertain. The CDR3 contains 13 residues. The germline V gene has CDR1 SGHRS and CDR2 YFSETQ. V lost 0 bases, J lost 5 bases, and 6 bases lay in between. CDR3 sequence: CASSLGSNNEQFF. CDR3 DNA sequence: TGCGCCAGCAGCTTGGGGAGTAACAATGAGCAGTTCTTC.

The rearrangement uses TRBV4-2 and TRBJ1-4; D is perhaps TRBD1 (6 bases). The germline CDR1 and CDR2 sequences are LGHNA and YNFKEQ. The CDR3 has 12 residues. Trimming took 1 base from V and 13 from J, leaving 10 bases between them. DNA for the CDR3: TGTGCCAGCAGCCAAGGAAAAGGGGGACTGTTTTTT. Its protein is CASSQGKGGLFF.

The J gene is TRBJ1-2, the V gene TRBV5-1; D is uncertain. The CDR3 loop spans 12 amino acids. The V end lost 0 bases, the J end lost 5 bases, and 5 bases lay between the germline ends. Germline CDR1 and CDR2: SGHRS and YFSETQ. Here the CDR3 DNA reads TGCGCCAGCAGCTTGGCAGGATATGGCTACACCTTC. It encodes CASSLAGYGYTF. Supplemented by reference TRBV5-1 and TRBJ1-2, the full variable domain reads KAGVTQTPRYLIKTRGQQVTLSCSPISGHRSVSWYQQTPGQGLQFLFEYFSETQRNKGNFPGRFSGRQFSNSRSEMNVSTLELGDSALYLCASSLAGYGYTFGSGTRLTVV.

V is TRBV13 and J is TRBJ1-1; D is unresolved. The CDR3 is 12 residues long. Trimming shortened V by 3 bases and J by 2 bases, and 4 bases separated the two germline ends. CDR1 and CDR2 (germline): PRHDT, FYEKMQ (reference sequence). CDR3 nucleotide sequence: TGTGCCAGCAGCTTGGTCAACACTGAAGCTTTCTTT. The encoded protein is CASSLVNTEAFF.